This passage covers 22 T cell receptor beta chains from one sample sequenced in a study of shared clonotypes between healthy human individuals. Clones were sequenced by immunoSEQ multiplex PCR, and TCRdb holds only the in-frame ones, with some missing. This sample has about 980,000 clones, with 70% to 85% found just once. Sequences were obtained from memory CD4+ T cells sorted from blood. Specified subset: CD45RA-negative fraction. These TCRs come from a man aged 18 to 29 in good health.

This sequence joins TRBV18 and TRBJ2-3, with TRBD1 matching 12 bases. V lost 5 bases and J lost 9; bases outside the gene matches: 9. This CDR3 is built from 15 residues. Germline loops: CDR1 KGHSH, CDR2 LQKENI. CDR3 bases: TGTGCCAGCTCAACCGGGACAGGGGGCGCAGGGACGCAGTATTTT. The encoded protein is CASSTGTGGAGTQYF.

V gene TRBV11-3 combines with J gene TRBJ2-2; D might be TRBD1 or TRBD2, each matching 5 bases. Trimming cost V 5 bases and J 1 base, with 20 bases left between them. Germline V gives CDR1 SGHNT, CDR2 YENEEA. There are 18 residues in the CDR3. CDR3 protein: CASSPRSGLRGNTGELFF. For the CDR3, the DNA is TGTGCCAGCAGCCCCCGGTCAGGTCTGAGGGGGAACACCGGGGAGCTGTTTTTT. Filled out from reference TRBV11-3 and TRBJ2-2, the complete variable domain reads EAGVVQSPRYKIIEKKQPVAFWCNPISGHNTLYWYLQNLGQGPELLIRYENEEAVDDSQLPKDRFSAERLKGVDSTLKIQPAELGDSAVYLCASSPRSGLRGNTGELFFGEGSRLTVL.

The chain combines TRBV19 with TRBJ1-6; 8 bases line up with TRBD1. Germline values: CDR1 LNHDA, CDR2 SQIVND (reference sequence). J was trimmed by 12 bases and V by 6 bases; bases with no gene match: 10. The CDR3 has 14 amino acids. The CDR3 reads CASSDRGFTLPLHF. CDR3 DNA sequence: TGTGCCAGTAGCGACAGGGGTTTCACCTTACCCCTCCACTTT.

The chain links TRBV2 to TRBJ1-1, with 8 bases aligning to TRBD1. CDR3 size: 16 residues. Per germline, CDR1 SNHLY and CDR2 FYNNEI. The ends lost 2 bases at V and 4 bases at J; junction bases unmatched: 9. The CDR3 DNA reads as TGTGCCAGCAGTGAATTAGCGTCCGACAGGGGCACTGAAGCTTTCTTT. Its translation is CASSELASDRGTEAFF.

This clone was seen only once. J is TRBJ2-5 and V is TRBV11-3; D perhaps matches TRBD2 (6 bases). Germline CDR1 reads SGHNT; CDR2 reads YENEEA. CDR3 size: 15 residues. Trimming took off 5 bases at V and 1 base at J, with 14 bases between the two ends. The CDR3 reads CASSQGTGGQETQYF. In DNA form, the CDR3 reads TGTGCCAGCAGCCAAGGGACTGGCGGCCAAGAGACCCAGTACTTC.

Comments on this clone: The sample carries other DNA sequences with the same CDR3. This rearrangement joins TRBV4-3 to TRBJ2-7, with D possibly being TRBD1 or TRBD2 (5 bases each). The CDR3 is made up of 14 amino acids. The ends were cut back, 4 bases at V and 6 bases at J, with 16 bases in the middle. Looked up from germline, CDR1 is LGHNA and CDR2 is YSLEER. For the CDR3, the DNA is TGCGCCAGCAGCCCAGGGACCCGCCTAGTCGAGCAGTACTTC. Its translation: CASSPGTRLVEQYF.

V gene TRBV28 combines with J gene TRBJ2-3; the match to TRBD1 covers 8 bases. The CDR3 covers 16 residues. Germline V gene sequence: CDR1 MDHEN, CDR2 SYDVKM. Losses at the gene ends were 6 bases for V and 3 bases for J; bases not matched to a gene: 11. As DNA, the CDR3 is TGTGCCAGCAGCGAACCCGGGACAGGTAAAACAGATACGCAGTATTTT. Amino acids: CASSEPGTGKTDTQYF.

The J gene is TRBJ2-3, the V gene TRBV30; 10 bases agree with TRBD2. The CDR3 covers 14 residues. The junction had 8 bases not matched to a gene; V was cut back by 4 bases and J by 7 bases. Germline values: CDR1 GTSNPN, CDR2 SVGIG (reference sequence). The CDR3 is CAWNVERGGNTQYF. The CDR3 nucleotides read TGTGCCTGGAATGTCGAGCGGGGGGGTAATACGCAGTATTTT. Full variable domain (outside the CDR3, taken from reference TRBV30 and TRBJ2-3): SQTIHQWPATLVQPVGSPLSLECTVEGTSNPNLYWYRQAAGRGLQLLFYSVGIGQISSEVPQNLSASRPQDRQFILSSKKLLLSDSGFYLCAWNVERGGNTQYFGPGTRLTVL.

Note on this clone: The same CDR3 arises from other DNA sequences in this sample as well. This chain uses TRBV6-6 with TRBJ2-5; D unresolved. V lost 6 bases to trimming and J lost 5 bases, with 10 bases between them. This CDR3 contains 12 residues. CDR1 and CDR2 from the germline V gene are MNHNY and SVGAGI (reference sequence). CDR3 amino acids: CASSPERETQYF. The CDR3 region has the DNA TGTGCCAGCAGCCCCGAACGTGAGACCCAGTACTTC.

DNA of the CDR3: TGTGCCAGCAGCCCCGTAGCGGGAGGGCGGCAAGAGACCCAGTACTTC. As protein: CASSPVAGGRQETQYF. The chain is built from TRBV14 and TRBJ2-5, with 11 nucleotides matching TRBD2. Germline V gives CDR1 SGHDN, CDR2 FVKESK. The CDR3 has 16 amino acids. The ends lost 4 bases at V and 2 bases at J; junction bases unmatched: 6.

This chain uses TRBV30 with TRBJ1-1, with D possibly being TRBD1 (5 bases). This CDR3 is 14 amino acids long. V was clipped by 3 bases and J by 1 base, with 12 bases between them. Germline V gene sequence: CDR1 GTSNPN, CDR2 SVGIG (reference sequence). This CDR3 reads CAWRRGQKNTEAFF. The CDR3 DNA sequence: TGTGCCTGGAGGAGGGGTCAGAAGAACACTGAAGCTTTCTTT.

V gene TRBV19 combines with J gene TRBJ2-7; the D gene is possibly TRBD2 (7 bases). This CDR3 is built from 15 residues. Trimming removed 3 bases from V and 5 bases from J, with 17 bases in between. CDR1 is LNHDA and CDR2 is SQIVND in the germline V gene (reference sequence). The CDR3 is CASSIRGANMDEQYF. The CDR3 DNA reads TGTGCCAGTAGTATTCGGGGGGCAAATATGGACGAGCAGTACTTC.

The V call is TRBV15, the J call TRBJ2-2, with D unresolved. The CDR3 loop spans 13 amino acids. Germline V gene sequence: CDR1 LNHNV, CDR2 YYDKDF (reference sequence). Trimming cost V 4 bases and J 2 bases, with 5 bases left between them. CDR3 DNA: TGTGCCACCAGCATTCGTAACACCGGGGAGCTGTTTTTT. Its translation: CATSIRNTGELFF.

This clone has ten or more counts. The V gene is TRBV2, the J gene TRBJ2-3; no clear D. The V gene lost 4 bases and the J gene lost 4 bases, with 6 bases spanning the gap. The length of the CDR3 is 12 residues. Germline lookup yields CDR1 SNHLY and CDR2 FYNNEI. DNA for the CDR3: TGTGCCAGCAGTGGGGATGCAGATACGCAGTATTTT. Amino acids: CASSGDADTQYF. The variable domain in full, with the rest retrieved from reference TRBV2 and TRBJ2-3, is EPEVTQTPSHQVTQMGQEVILRCVPISNHLYFYWYRQILGQKVEFLVSFYNNEISEKSEIFDDQFSVERPDGSNFTLKIRSTKLEDSAMYFCASSGDADTQYFGPGTRLTVL.

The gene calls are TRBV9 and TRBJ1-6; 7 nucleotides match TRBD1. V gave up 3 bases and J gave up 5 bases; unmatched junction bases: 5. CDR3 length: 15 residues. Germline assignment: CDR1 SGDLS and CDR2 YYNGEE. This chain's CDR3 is CASSGTGGNNSPLHF. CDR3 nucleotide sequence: TGTGCCAGCAGCGGGACAGGCGGAAATAATTCACCCCTCCACTTT.

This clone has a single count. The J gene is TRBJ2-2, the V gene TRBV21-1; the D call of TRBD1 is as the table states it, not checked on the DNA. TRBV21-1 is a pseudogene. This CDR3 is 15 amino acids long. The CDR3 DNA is TGTGCCAGCATCCCCCGGGACAGGGGAACCGGGGAGCTGTTTTTT. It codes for CASIPRDRGTGELFF.

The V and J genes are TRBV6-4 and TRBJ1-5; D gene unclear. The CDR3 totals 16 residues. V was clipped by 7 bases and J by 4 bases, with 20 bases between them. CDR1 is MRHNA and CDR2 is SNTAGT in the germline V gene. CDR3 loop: CASTGNVGPDNQPQHF. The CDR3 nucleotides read TGTGCCAGCACTGGTAATGTTGGTCCGGATAATCAGCCCCAGCATTTT.

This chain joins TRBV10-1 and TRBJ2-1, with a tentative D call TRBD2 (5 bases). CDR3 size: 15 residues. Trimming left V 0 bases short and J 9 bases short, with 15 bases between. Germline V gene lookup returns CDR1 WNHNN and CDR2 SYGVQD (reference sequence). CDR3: CASSESSGGWVEQFF. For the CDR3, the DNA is TGCGCCAGCAGTGAGTCGTCCGGCGGGTGGGTTGAGCAGTTCTTC.

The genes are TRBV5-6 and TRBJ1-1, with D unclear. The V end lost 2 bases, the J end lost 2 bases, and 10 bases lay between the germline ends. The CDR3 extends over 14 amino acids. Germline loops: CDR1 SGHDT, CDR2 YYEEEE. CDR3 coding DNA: TGTGCCAGCAGCTTAATCGCCACTAACACTGAAGCTTTCTTT. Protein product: CASSLIATNTEAFF.

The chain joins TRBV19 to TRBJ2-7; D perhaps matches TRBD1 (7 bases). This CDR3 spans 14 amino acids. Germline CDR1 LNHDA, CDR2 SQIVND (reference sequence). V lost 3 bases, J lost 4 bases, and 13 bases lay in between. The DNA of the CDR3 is TGTGCCAGTAGTATGCAGGGGGGAGGTTACGAGCAGTACTTC. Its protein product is CASSMQGGGYEQYF. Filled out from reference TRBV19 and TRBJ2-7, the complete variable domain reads DGGITQSPKYLFRKEGQNVTLSCEQNLNHDAMYWYRQDPGQGLRLIYYSQIVNDFQKGDIAEGYSVSREKKESFPLTVTSAQKNPTAFYLCASSMQGGGYEQYFGPGTRLTVT.

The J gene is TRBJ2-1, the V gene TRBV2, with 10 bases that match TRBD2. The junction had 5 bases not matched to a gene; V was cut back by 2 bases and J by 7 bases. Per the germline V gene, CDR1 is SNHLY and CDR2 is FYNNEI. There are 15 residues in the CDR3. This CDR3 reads CASSEKLAGVNEQFF. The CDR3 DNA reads TGTGCCAGCAGTGAAAAGCTAGCGGGGGTTAATGAGCAGTTCTTC.

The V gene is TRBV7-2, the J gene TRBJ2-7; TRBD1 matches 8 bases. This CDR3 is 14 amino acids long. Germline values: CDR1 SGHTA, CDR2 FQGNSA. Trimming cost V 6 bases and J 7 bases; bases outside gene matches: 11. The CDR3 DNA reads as TGTGCCAGCAGATGGGACAGGCGCCTTGGGGAGCAGTACTTC. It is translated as CASRWDRRLGEQYF.